The 6 T cell receptor beta chains presented below share a single source sample, sequenced in a study of T cell changes during pregnancy in multiple sclerosis. The method was immunoSEQ multiplex PCR; TCRdb's version includes in-frame clones alone and lacks a portion of them. The sample yields 75,000 to 95,000 clones, about 92% seen once. The sequenced sample was peripheral blood, obtained in the first trimester of pregnancy. These receptors were obtained from a female donor with multiple sclerosis, enrolled in a pregnancy study.

The rearrangement uses TRBV9 and TRBJ2-7; D ambiguous. The V gene's germline CDR1 is SGDLS and CDR2 YYNGEE. V shed 0 bases and J shed 0 bases, with 16 bases lying between them. This CDR3 comprises 17 residues. The CDR3 bases are TGTGCCAGCAGCGTAGATACAGATTACGCGAGCTCCTACGAGCAGTACTTC. Amino acid sequence: CASSVDTDYASSYEQYF. The full variable domain, its missing parts supplied by reference TRBV9 and TRBJ2-7, is DSGVTQTPKHLITATGQRVTLRCSPRSGDLSVYWYQQSLDQGLQFLIQYYNGEERAKGNILERFSAQQFPDLHSELNLSSLELGDSALYFCASSVDTDYASSYEQYFGPGTRLTVT.

CDR3 loop: CSVDSGSGQPQHF. The CDR3 DNA is TGCAGCGTTGATTCCGGGAGCGGTCAGCCCCAGCATTTT. This chain joins TRBV29-1 and TRBJ1-5; D ambiguous. CDR1 is SQVTM and CDR2 is ANQGSEA in the germline V gene. V was trimmed by 3 bases and J by 6 bases, leaving 12 bases between them. This CDR3 contains 13 residues.

V and J are TRBV4-2 and TRBJ2-1, with D uncertain. Germline CDR1 LGHNA, CDR2 YNFKEQ. The CDR3 covers 14 residues. V lost 8 bases, J lost 4 bases, and 15 bases lay in between. The CDR3 loop reads CASGETGFYNEQFF. CDR3 bases: TGTGCCAGCGGCGAGACTGGATTTTACAATGAGCAGTTCTTC.

This chain joins TRBV4-3 and TRBJ2-7; 10 positions match TRBD2. Germline V CDR1 and CDR2: LGHNA, YSLEER. The V and J ends lost 4 bases and 5 bases, in that order; junction bases with no gene match: 17. This CDR3 region has 18 residues. As DNA, the CDR3 is TGCGCCAGCAGCCTAGACCTTGGGGACGGGACTAGCGTCGACGAGCAGTACTTC. Its protein product is CASSLDLGDGTSVDEQYF.

The chain joins TRBV28 to TRBJ1-2; D is unresolved. With 2 bases removed from V and 5 bases from J, the gap between germline ends came to 12 bases. CDR3 length: 14 amino acids. The germline V gene encodes CDR1 MDHEN and CDR2 SYDVKM. The CDR3 here is CASSLRPRLYGYTF. The CDR3 DNA reads TGTGCCAGCAGTTTAAGACCCAGACTTTATGGCTACACCTTC.

This clone occurred a few times. CDR3: CASSLGRAGAAGELFF. The CDR3 region has the DNA TGTGCCAGCAGCTTAGGGAGGGCAGGAGCGGCCGGGGAGCTGTTTTTT. The chain recombines TRBV13 with TRBJ2-2, with D tentatively TRBD2 (5 bases). This CDR3 has 16 amino acids. With 0 bases removed from V and 6 bases from J, the gap between germline ends came to 14 bases. From germline, CDR1 is PRHDT and CDR2 FYEKMQ (reference sequence). The complete variable domain, with remaining parts taken from reference TRBV13 and TRBJ2-2, reads AAGVIQSPRHLIKEKRETATLKCYPIPRHDTVYWYQQGPGQDPQFLISFYEKMQSDKGSIPDRFSAQQFSDYHSELNMSSLELGDSALYFCASSLGRAGAAGELFFGEGSRLTVL.